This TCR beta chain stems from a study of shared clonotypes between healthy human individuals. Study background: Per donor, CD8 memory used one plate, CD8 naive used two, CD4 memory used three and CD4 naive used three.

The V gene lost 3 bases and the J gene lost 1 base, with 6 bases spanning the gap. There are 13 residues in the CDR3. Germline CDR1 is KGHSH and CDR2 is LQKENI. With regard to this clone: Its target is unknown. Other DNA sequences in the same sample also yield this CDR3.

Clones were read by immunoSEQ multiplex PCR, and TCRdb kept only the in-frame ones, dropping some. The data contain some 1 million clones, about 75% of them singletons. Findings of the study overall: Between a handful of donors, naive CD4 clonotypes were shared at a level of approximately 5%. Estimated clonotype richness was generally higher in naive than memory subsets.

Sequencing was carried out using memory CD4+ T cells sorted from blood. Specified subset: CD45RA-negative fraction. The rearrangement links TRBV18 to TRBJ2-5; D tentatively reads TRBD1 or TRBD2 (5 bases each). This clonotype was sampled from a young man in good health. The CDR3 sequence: CASSPGTQETQYF. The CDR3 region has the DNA TGTGCCAGCTCACCCGGGACCCAAGAGACCCAGTACTTC. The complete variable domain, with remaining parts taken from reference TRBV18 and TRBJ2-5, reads NAGVMQNPRHLVRRRGQEARLRCSPMKGHSHVYWYRQLPEEGLKFMVYLQKENIIDESGMPKERFSAEFPKEGPSILRIQQVVRGDSAAYFCASSPGTQETQYFGPGTRLLVL.